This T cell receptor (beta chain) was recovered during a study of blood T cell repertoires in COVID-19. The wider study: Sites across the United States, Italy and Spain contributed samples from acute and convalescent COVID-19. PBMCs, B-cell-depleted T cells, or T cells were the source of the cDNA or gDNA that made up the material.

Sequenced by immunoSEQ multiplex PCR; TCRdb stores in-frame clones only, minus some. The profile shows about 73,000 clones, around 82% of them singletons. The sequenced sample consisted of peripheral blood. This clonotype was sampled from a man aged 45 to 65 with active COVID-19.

CDR3 sequence: CASSQERLETQYF. CDR3 nucleotides: TGTGCCAGCAGCCAAGAGCGTCTGGAGACCCAGTACTTC. J is TRBJ2-5 and V is TRBV4-2; D is unclear. Trimming pared 0 bases from V and 5 bases from J, leaving 7 bases between. The germline V gene has CDR1 LGHNA and CDR2 YNFKEQ. The CDR3 sequence is 13 residues long.